Sequencing of this T cell receptor beta chain was carried out in a study of blood T cell repertoires in COVID-19. Study at large: Italy, Spain and the United States were the sources of the convalescent and acute COVID-19 samples. T cells, B-cell-depleted T cells, or PBMCs supplied cDNA or gDNA.

Per the authors' pipeline: Scientists estimated how many nucleated cells there were by amplifying reference gene primers. Only in-frame clones appear in the TCRdb table, and some are missing; sequencing was by immunoSEQ multiplex PCR. V and J calls plus clone size are reproduced from that table; the DNA served to infer D and trimming. The sample includes fewer than 250,000 clones, roughly 85% of them seen just once. Germline CDR1 reads MDHEN; CDR2 reads SYDVKM. The CDR3 spans 16 residues. Trimming took 5 bases from V and 1 from J; bases not matched to a gene: 9. Specimen: peripheral blood. The source of this sequence is a woman between 40 and 50 years old with active or convalescent COVID-19. This chain uses TRBV28 with TRBJ2-7, with 9 bases fitting TRBD1. CDR3 loop: CASSETGGRGSYEQYF. DNA of the CDR3: TGTGCCAGCAGTGAAACAGGGGGCAGGGGTTCCTACGAGCAGTACTTC.